This T cell receptor (beta chain) stems from a study of cytomegalovirus exposure and HLA in healthy donors. Study-level background: The 90 to 150 validation repertoires, a later analysis reported, used the same platform as the approximately 630 first-cohort repertoires.

Note on this clone: Its antigen is currently unknown.

Assay used: immunoSEQ multiplex PCR; TCRdb lists only in-frame clones, some missing. This sample has approximately 270,000 clones, with approximately 86% found just once. CDR1 is SGHTA, CDR2 FQGNSA, per germline. CDR3 length equals 13 residues. Unmatched junction bases numbered 4, after V lost 0 bases and J lost 13 bases. Study-level results: The study listed some 160 cytomegalovirus-associated TCR beta chains.

Sequencing was performed on PBMCs. This rearrangement joins TRBV7-2 to TRBJ2-1; 9 nucleotides align to TRBD2. This TCR was sampled from a woman between 18 and 30 years old in good health and CMV-seronegative. The CDR3 loop reads CASSLAGTSYQFF. In DNA form, the CDR3 reads TGTGCCAGCAGCTTAGCAGGGACTAGCTATCAGTTCTTC.